Listed below are T cell receptor beta chains from one sample, sequenced in a study of cytomegalovirus exposure and HLA in healthy donors. Repertoires were generated with immunoSEQ multiplex PCR, while TCRdb's copy carries only in-frame clones and drops some. The sample consists of under 95,000 clones, around 80% of them appearing once. The sequencing input was PBMCs. These receptors originate from a male donor in good health and CMV-seronegative. The conserved cysteine and the conserved F or W are not part of the CDR3 here.

v_call cdr3_aa
TRBV20-1 SARYNNEQF
TRBV6-1 ASSEWGQGNQPQN
TRBV5-1 ASSLELAGGNEQF
TRBV2 ASQYRTQETQY
TRBV6-6 ASSYGQLLGGYT
TRBV5-3 ARSWLGAYNEQF
TRBV19 ASGVGNEQF
TRBV5-4 ASSLLDRDYGYT
TRBV30 AWKKQGAAQPQH
TRBV2 ASSIGTYRADTQY
TRBV9 ASSLGTVGAGELF
TRBV4-1 ATTQGPEAF
TRBV7-2 ASSRQSTIPETQY
TRBV7-8 ASSRGTSGSTDTQY
TRBV10-2 ASMPTAGGPVNEQF
TRBV6-5 ASSSPGSNYEQY
TRBV4-1 ASSPSSTSVHNEQF
TRBV11-3 ASSLQAGQGSGELF